The clone carrying this TCR beta chain was observed a few times. Its antigen is still unknown. These data originate in a study of CD8 T cells in ankylosing spondylitis. Germline values: CDR1 KGHSH, CDR2 LQKENI. The CDR3 contains 16 residues. The V and J ends lost 4 bases and 4 bases, in that order; junction bases with no gene match: 11. Findings of the study overall: Earlier reports found some motif variants in synovial fluid and blood in reactive arthritis. Disease-linked clones were reportedly significantly enriched in matched ankylosing spondylitis synovial fluid. Roughly eight highly homologous variants made up a TCR beta motif that seemed to typify ankylosing spondylitis blood. Disease-linked clones were found to be CD8+ and relatively rare in peripheral blood.

Libraries for TCR beta were made by quantitative 5'-RACE with molecular barcodes. TCRdb reprocessed the 5' RACE reads with MiXCR, giving one entry per CDR3 protein. The sample lists roughly 300,000 distinct CDR3 sequences, roughly 8% seen once, with 13% to 15% in the top ten. Sequenced sample: blood, either unsorted or a sorted T cell fraction (not recorded which). The chain links TRBV18 to TRBJ2-3; TRBD2 aligns across 7 bases. The source is a male donor with ankylosing spondylitis. The DNA for the CDR3 is TGTGCCAGCTCACTGTCCCTTAGCGGGTCGGCAGATACGCAGTATTTT. It translates to CASSLSLSGSADTQYF.